The 12 T cell receptor beta chains below come from one sample, sequenced in a study of T-cell memory formation after mild COVID-19. TCRdb analysed the 5' RACE reads with MiXCR anew, one entry per CDR3 protein. The sample lists 400,000 to 550,000 distinct CDR3 sequences, 25% occurring once. The specimen was PBMCs or a T cell subset sorted from them (not recorded which). The receptor set was obtained from an adult woman who had mild COVID-19 (a few samples of this study predate the infection). Cell type and time point are not known.

V gene TRBV7-6 combines with J gene TRBJ2-2; 12 bases fit TRBD1. The CDR3 sequence is 19 residues long. V trimming: 2 bases; J trimming: 3 bases; junction bases outside the gene matches: 10. CDR1 and CDR2 (germline): SGHVS, FNYEAQ. The CDR3 sequence: CASSLPPTRDRGHTGELFF. The CDR3 DNA is TGTGCCAGCAGCTTACCGCCAACCCGGGACAGGGGGCACACCGGGGAGCTGTTTTTT.

A few counts support this clonotype. The chain employs TRBV30 and TRBJ2-3, with D maybe TRBD2 (6 bases). The germline gives CDR1 GTSNPN, CDR2 SVGIG (reference sequence). Deletions cut 0 bases from V and 2 bases from J, with 18 bases between. The CDR3 spans 17 residues. The DNA of the CDR3 is TGTGCCTGGAGTGTAAGGGTCGGGGCGGGAATCACAGATACGCAGTATTTT. As protein: CAWSVRVGAGITDTQYF.

CDR3 protein: CASSVDQSTGELFF. The DNA for the CDR3 is TGTGCCAGCAGCGTAGACCAGAGCACCGGGGAGCTGTTTTTT. V usage is TRBV9 and J usage is TRBJ2-2; D ambiguous. CDR3 length: 14 amino acids. The germline CDR1 and CDR2 sequences are SGDLS and YYNGEE. V lost 0 bases to trimming and J lost 4 bases, with 7 bases between them.

The chain carries TRBV5-1 and TRBJ1-1, with D tentatively TRBD1 (6 bases). Germline CDR1 reads SGHRS; CDR2 reads YFSETQ. The CDR3 runs 13 residues. V dropped 0 bases and J dropped 10 bases, with 13 bases sitting between them. The CDR3 DNA reads as TGCGCCAGCAGCTTGGTCCAGGGGAGCGGAGCTTTCTTT. The encoded protein is CASSLVQGSGAFF.

This clonotype was observed many times. The V gene is TRBV12-3 or TRBV12-4, the J gene TRBJ2-6; no definite D call. The CDR3 runs 15 residues. Trimming pared 2 bases from V and 0 bases from J, leaving 5 bases between. CDR3 sequence (DNA): TGTGCCAGCAGTTTACGCAGCTCTGGGGCCAACGTCCTGACTTTC. It yields the protein CASSLRSSGANVLTF.

The gene calls are TRBV7-9 and TRBJ2-7, with TRBD2 matching over 7 bases. The V segment lost 4 bases and the J segment 0 bases; nucleotides outside the gene matches: 6. Germline lookup yields CDR1 SEHNR and CDR2 FQNEAQ (reference sequence). The CDR3 loop spans 15 amino acids. The chain's CDR3 is CASSYRGESSYEQYF. Here the CDR3 DNA reads TGTGCCAGCAGCTATCGGGGGGAGAGCTCCTACGAGCAGTACTTC.

Only one count was recorded for this clonotype. The J gene is TRBJ1-1, the V gene TRBV10-3, with 7 bases fitting TRBD1. Germline CDR1 and CDR2: ENHRY and SYGVKD. The length of the CDR3 is 15 residues. Germline trimming cut 0 bases from V and 4 bases from J; bases unmatched to any gene: 5. CDR3 sequence: CAISESYRGSTEAFF. The CDR3, as DNA: TGTGCCATCAGTGAGTCTTACAGGGGAAGCACTGAAGCTTTCTTT.

This clonotype was seen a handful of times. The chain combines TRBV10-3 with TRBJ2-1, with TRBD2 identical over 12 bases. Germline assignment: CDR1 ENHRY and CDR2 SYGVKD. This CDR3 region has 16 residues. J lost 7 bases, V lost 6 bases, and 10 bases had no gene match. CDR3: CAIRASGGAGVNEQFF. The CDR3, as DNA: TGTGCCATCAGAGCTAGCGGGGGGGCTGGAGTAAATGAGCAGTTCTTC.

The genes are TRBV12-3 or TRBV12-4 and TRBJ2-5, with 10 bases aligning to TRBD1. This CDR3 is 16 amino acids long. The J segment lost 5 bases and the V segment lost 0 bases, leaving 6 bases of the junction unmatched. In DNA form, the CDR3 reads TGTGCCAGCAGTTTAGCGTGGGACAGGGGTTTCGAGACCCAGTACTTC. This gives the protein CASSLAWDRGFETQYF.

The rearrangement uses TRBV7-2 and TRBJ2-1; D not resolved. In germline, CDR1 is SGHTA, CDR2 FQGNSA. This CDR3 has 13 amino acids. The V end was cut by 1 base, the J end by 8 bases, with 9 bases between. CDR3 sequence reads: CASSLGPDYEQFF. DNA of the CDR3: TGTGCCAGCAGCTTAGGGCCGGATTATGAGCAGTTCTTC. Drawing the rest from reference TRBV7-2 and TRBJ2-1, the complete variable domain is GAGVSQSPSNKVTEKGKDVELRCDPISGHTALYWYRQSLGQGLEFLIYFQGNSAPDKSGLPSDRFSAERTGGSVSTLTIQRTQQEDSAVYLCASSLGPDYEQFFGPGTRLTVL.

The chain links TRBV20-1 to TRBJ1-3, with D perhaps TRBD1 (5 bases). The germline CDR1 and CDR2 sequences are DFQATT and SNEGSKA (reference sequence). The V end lost 6 bases, the J end lost 4 bases, and 10 bases lay between the germline ends. The CDR3 covers 12 residues. In nucleotides, the CDR3 is TGCAGTGCCAAGAGGGGAGGAAACACCATATATTTT. Encoded protein: CSAKRGGNTIYF.

The genes are TRBV23-1 and TRBJ2-7; D might be TRBD1 or TRBD2, each matching 6 bases. TRBV23-1 is classed as an ORF, of uncertain function. This CDR3 spans 13 amino acids. V lost 3 bases, J lost 2 bases, and 8 bases lay in between. The CDR3 region is CASSHRGPYEQYF. DNA for the CDR3: TGCGCCAGCAGTCACCGGGGGCCCTACGAGCAGTACTTC.